The 20 T cell receptor beta chains below were found in one sample sequenced in a study of T cells after yellow fever vaccination. One entry per CDR3 protein, called by TCRdb with MiXCR from the 5' RACE reads. The table includes 400,000 to 650,000 distinct CDR3 sequences, just over 20% detected once. The source was PBMCs, collected roughly 20 days after the first yellow fever vaccination. These receptors were obtained from a man between 18 and 29 years old who received the YFV17D yellow fever vaccine.

The V and J genes are TRBV7-2 and TRBJ2-3, with TRBD2 matching over 8 bases. The CDR3 loop spans 15 amino acids. Germline-derived CDR1 and CDR2 are SGHTA and FQGNSA. With V trimmed by 1 base and J by 4 bases, 4 bases remained unmatched. CDR3 sequence reads: CASSLVAGKADTQYF. The CDR3 DNA is TGTGCCAGCAGCTTAGTAGCGGGGAAGGCAGATACGCAGTATTTT.

This clonotype occurred many times. The chain employs TRBV27 and TRBJ2-7; D may be TRBD1 or TRBD2 (5 bases each). This CDR3 is built from 13 residues. Trimming took 2 bases from V and 11 from J, leaving 16 bases between them. The V gene's germline CDR1 is MNHEY and CDR2 SMNVEV (reference sequence). CDR3 DNA sequence: TGTGCCAGCAGTTTACAGCGAGAGGGGATTAAGTACTTC. Amino acids: CASSLQREGIKYF.

J is TRBJ1-3 and V is TRBV12-3 or TRBV12-4; D call uncertain. V was cut by 2 bases and J by 3 bases, with 8 bases left in between. This CDR3 region has 14 residues. CDR3 in DNA: TGTGCCAGCAGTTTAAGGGCTGGTGGAAACACCATATATTTT. This codes for CASSLRAGGNTIYF.

This clonotype was picked up a small number of times. V gene TRBV12-3 or TRBV12-4 combines with J gene TRBJ2-2, with D perhaps TRBD2 (5 bases). The CDR3 has 15 amino acids. Trimming shortened V by 1 base and J by 3 bases, and 9 bases separated the two germline ends. This CDR3 is CASSLGTRDTGELFF. In DNA form, the CDR3 reads TGTGCCAGCAGTTTAGGGACGAGGGACACCGGGGAGCTGTTTTTT.

V gene TRBV7-9 combines with J gene TRBJ2-1; possible D gene TRBD1, 6 bases. The CDR3 extends over 16 amino acids. CDR1 is SEHNR, CDR2 FQNEAQ, per germline (reference sequence). Trimming pared 1 base from V and 5 bases from J, leaving 15 bases between. In DNA, the CDR3 is TGTGCCAGCAGCTTAGGCCCAGACAGGTTCAACAATGAGCAGTTCTTC. Its protein product is CASSLGPDRFNNEQFF. Full variable domain (missing parts from reference TRBV7-9 and TRBJ2-1): DTGVSQNPRHKITKRGQNVTFRCDPISEHNRLYWYRQTLGQGPEFLTYFQNEAQLEKSRLLSDRFSAERPKGSFSTLEIQRTEQGDSAMYLCASSLGPDRFNNEQFFGPGTRLTVL.

The chain carries TRBV6-2 or TRBV6-3 and TRBJ2-6, with TRBD1 identical over 9 bases. V lost 6 bases and J lost 4; bases outside the gene matches: 10. This CDR3 comprises 17 residues. Germline V lookup: CDR1 MNHEY, CDR2 SVGEGT. CDR3 residues: CASRPLQGARGANVLTF. In DNA form, the CDR3 reads TGTGCCAGCAGGCCTTTACAGGGGGCGCGGGGGGCCAACGTCCTGACTTTC.

V and J are TRBV7-2 and TRBJ2-1, with D perhaps TRBD1 or TRBD2 (5 bases each). The ends were cut back, 2 bases at V and 8 bases at J, with 13 bases in the middle. Looked up from germline, CDR1 is SGHTA and CDR2 is FQGNSA. The CDR3 sequence is 14 residues long. CDR3 DNA sequence: TGTGCCAGCAGCTTAATGGGGGTTGGGGATGAGCAGTTCTTC. Protein product: CASSLMGVGDEQFF.

This clonotype has just a few counts. The chain uses TRBV5-1 and TRBJ2-5; maybe TRBD1 (5 bases). Germline V lookup: CDR1 SGHRS, CDR2 YFSETQ. The V end lost 4 bases, the J end lost 2 bases, and 15 bases lay between the germline ends. The CDR3 consists of 15 residues. The CDR3 sequence is CASSPQGPRQETQYF. CDR3 nucleotide sequence: TGCGCCAGCAGCCCCCAGGGCCCTCGGCAAGAGACCCAGTACTTC.

As to this clonotype: Because it lacks the conserved phenylalanine or tryptophan at the end, this CDR3 is likely a read error. This chain uses TRBV29-1 with TRBJ2-3; no definite D call. The germline V gene encodes CDR1 SQVTM and CDR2 ANQGSEA. This CDR3 contains 12 residues. Trimming stripped 0 bases from V and 3 bases from J, with 4 bases between. The CDR3 here is CSVEEVTDTQYS. The CDR3 nucleotides read TGCAGCGTTGAAGAGGTGACAGATACGCAGTATTCT.

This clonotype was counted only a few times. V is TRBV6-5 and J is TRBJ1-5, with unresolved D. Trimming took off 2 bases at V and 9 bases at J, with 11 bases between the two ends. The germline V gene encodes CDR1 MNHEY and CDR2 SVGAGI. The CDR3 has 13 amino acids. The CDR3 region is CASSYGQRMPQHF. Written as DNA, the CDR3 is TGTGCCAGCAGTTACGGGCAGAGGATGCCCCAGCATTTT.

A few counts support this clonotype. The gene calls are TRBV15 and TRBJ2-1, with D tentatively TRBD1 (5 bases). Germline V gene lookup returns CDR1 LNHNV and CDR2 YYDKDF (reference sequence). The V end lost 0 bases, the J end lost 3 bases, and 18 bases lay between the germline ends. CDR3 length: 18 amino acids. CDR3 sequence (DNA): TGTGCCACCAGCAGAGATAGTGGGGCCCCTAACCGCTACAATGAGCAGTTCTTC. It yields the protein CATSRDSGAPNRYNEQFF.

The CDR3 protein is CATSSRQGQEAFF. The DNA for the CDR3 is TGTGCCACCAGCAGCCGACAGGGACAGGAAGCTTTCTTT. The gene calls are TRBV15 and TRBJ1-1; 7 bases map to TRBD1. This CDR3 comprises 13 residues. The germline V gene has CDR1 LNHNV and CDR2 YYDKDF (reference sequence). Trimming cost V 3 bases and J 8 bases; bases outside gene matches: 6.

The V gene is TRBV6-5, the J gene TRBJ2-1; unclear D gene. Between the trimmed V and J ends, which lost 8 bases and 9 bases, there was a span of 11 bases. The germline CDR1 and CDR2 sequences are MNHEY and SVGAGI. The CDR3 is made up of 11 amino acids. Here the CDR3 DNA reads TGTGCCAGCTCTAGTTATGGTGAGCAGTTCTTC. Translating gives CASSSYGEQFF.

In this sample, this clonotype turned up a few times. V is TRBV14 and J is TRBJ2-1; TRBD1 aligns across 7 bases. V dropped 2 bases and J dropped 0; count of bases not matched to a gene: 7. Per the germline V gene, CDR1 is SGHDN and CDR2 is FVKESK. This CDR3 is built from 17 residues. DNA of the CDR3: TGTGCCAGCAGCCAAAGACGTAAGGGGGCCTCCTACAATGAGCAGTTCTTC. This encodes CASSQRRKGASYNEQFF.

The J gene is TRBJ2-1, the V gene TRBV19, with 8 bases lining up with TRBD2. Germline assignment: CDR1 LNHDA and CDR2 SQIVND (reference sequence). The CDR3 consists of 18 residues. V was clipped by 6 bases and J by 4 bases; unmatched bases: 17. As DNA, the CDR3 is TGTGCCAGTAGCCATGGCGGGGCGGGGGGTCCTGGTTACAATGAGCAGTTCTTC. This sequence encodes CASSHGGAGGPGYNEQFF.

This clonotype was detected a few times. J is TRBJ2-1 and V is TRBV25-1, with 7 bases identical to TRBD1. V dropped 1 base and J dropped 9; count of bases not matched to a gene: 12. The germline V gene has CDR1 MGHDK and CDR2 SYGVNS. The length of the CDR3 is 16 residues. CDR3: CASSESGSGGIREQFF. CDR3 DNA sequence: TGTGCCAGCAGTGAATCCGGGTCAGGGGGAATTCGTGAGCAGTTCTTC.

This clonotype turned up a few times. The chain recombines TRBV4-3 with TRBJ2-7; D may be TRBD2 (7 bases). The CDR3 has 13 amino acids. Per the germline V gene, CDR1 is LGHNA and CDR2 is YSLEER. The ends were cut back, 4 bases at V and 4 bases at J, with 11 bases in the middle. The CDR3 coding sequence is TGCGCCAGCAGCCGGGGGGGCGGTTACGAGCAGTACTTC. Translation: CASSRGGGYEQYF.

This clonotype was recorded a few times. This chain joins TRBV7-9 and TRBJ2-1; no reliable D call. Per germline, CDR1 SEHNR and CDR2 FQNEAQ (reference sequence). V dropped 4 bases and J dropped 5 bases, with 9 bases sitting between them. CDR3 length: 13 residues. The CDR3 region is CASSSHVDNEQFF. In DNA form, the CDR3 reads TGTGCCAGCAGCTCTCATGTGGACAATGAGCAGTTCTTC.

Written as DNA, the CDR3 is TGTGCCAGCAGTAGGCCAGGCCGTGAAGCTTTCTTT. This gives the protein CASSRPGREAFF. This chain joins TRBV6-5 and TRBJ1-1, with D unclear. This CDR3 is 12 amino acids long. CDR1 is MNHEY and CDR2 is SVGAGI in the germline V gene. Trimming took off 5 bases at V and 7 bases at J, with 11 bases between the two ends.

The J gene is TRBJ2-3, the V gene TRBV7-2; TRBD1 might be the D (7 bases). The V and J ends lost 5 bases and 5 bases respectively, with 17 bases between them. Germline assignment: CDR1 SGHTA and CDR2 FQGNSA. The CDR3 sequence is 15 residues long. The CDR3 nucleotides are TGTGCCAGCAGCCCCGGCAGGGGGGATAGAGATACGCAGTATTTT. It yields the protein CASSPGRGDRDTQYF. The full variable domain, rest sourced from reference TRBV7-2 and TRBJ2-3, is GAGVSQSPSNKVTEKGKDVELRCDPISGHTALYWYRQSLGQGLEFLIYFQGNSAPDKSGLPSDRFSAERTGGSVSTLTIQRTQQEDSAVYLCASSPGRGDRDTQYFGPGTRLTVL.